The rows below give T cell receptor beta chains drawn from one sample of a study of regulatory T cells in long-lasting Graves disease. One entry per CDR3 protein results from TCRdb running MiXCR on the multiplex PCR reads. The profile covers fewer than 550,000 distinct CDR3 sequences, with about 16% appearing a single time and 20% to 25% taken by the ten largest. These same data were also listed under a study on T cells in Graves' hyperthyroidism and ophthalmopathy.

The sequences come from peripheral blood mononuclear cells (PBMCs), collected at new diagnosis, from a patient treated with antithyroid drugs. These receptors originate from a middle-aged woman with Graves disease. CDR3s leave out the opening cysteine and the closing phenylalanine or tryptophan.

V gene	J gene	CDR3 protein
TRBV5-1	TRBJ1-2	ASSFRQGSFQDYT
TRBV6-2/TRBV6-3	TRBJ2-7	ASSYLVGGALNYEQY
TRBV6-2/TRBV6-3	TRBJ1-4	ASSGGRRTDLNEKLF
TRBV12-3/TRBV12-4	TRBJ1-6	ASSWGAFDSPLH
TRBV12-3/TRBV12-4	TRBJ1-1	ASSSGRGEGIGTEAF
TRBV6-1	TRBJ1-4	ASKGQKATNEKLF
TRBV11-2	TRBJ2-1	ASSLVASGSNEQF
TRBV27	TRBJ1-2	ASSPTGFVYGYT
TRBV7-9	TRBJ2-1	ASILSGGVYNEQF
TRBV12-3/TRBV12-4	TRBJ2-1	ASSRTSGGGYEQF
TRBV10-3	TRBJ1-5	AISDRGGNQPQH
TRBV28	TRBJ2-1	ASRGAGGTYNEQF
TRBV10-3	TRBJ1-2	AISEQDNYGYA
TRBV5-1	TRBJ2-7	ASSLAPLGQGVEQY
TRBV9	TRBJ2-3	ASSVGSGGAVGTDTQY
TRBV4-1	TRBJ1-5	ASSLGAGPNQPQH
TRBV12-3/TRBV12-4	TRBJ2-7	ASTTSRGEQY
TRBV7-9	TRBJ2-7	ASSLTLAGVYEQY
TRBV5-1	TRBJ2-5	ASIFGGGAAETQY
TRBV18	TRBJ1-6	ASSPQRSSYNSPLH
TRBV19	TRBJ1-1	ASSIGTGRPTEAF
TRBV2	TRBJ2-1	ASSWTSGDSYNEQF
TRBV6-1	TRBJ2-7	ASSLWSGHQGEQY
TRBV12-5	TRBJ2-1	ASGLPPVHEQF
TRBV7-9	TRBJ2-3	ASSLAPGPLTDTQY
TRBV5-1	TRBJ2-7	ASSWKGTDYEQY
TRBV7-9	TRBJ2-7	ASSQVPVEQY
TRBV20-1	TRBJ2-5	SASLGTALKETQY